This TCR beta chain was captured by sequencing in a study of T cell repertoires in ileal Crohn's disease. About the research overall: Operated complications were stricturing disease (61%) and penetrating disease (around 39%).

Notes on the study in general: Compared with CD4 T cells, sorted CD8 cells carried more expanded clones. Compared with non-smokers, active smokers at surgery showed more clonal expansions.

About this clone itself: Its target is unknown.

TCRB immunosequencing input was around 540 nanograms of biopsy DNA per sample. Assay used: immunoSEQ multiplex PCR; TCRdb lists only in-frame clones, some missing. In the table there are 600 to 750 clones, 85% of which are singletons. The germline CDR1 and CDR2 sequences are LGHNA and YNFKEQ. V lost 3 bases to trimming and J lost 0 bases; unmatched junction nucleotides: 0. There are 14 residues in the CDR3. Stated time point: neoterminal ileum biopsy at postoperative endoscopy, about 6 months after surgery. The specimen was ileal tissue. This sequence originates from an adult with Crohn's disease. The chain combines TRBV4-2 with TRBJ2-3, with TRBD1 matching 7 bases. The CDR3 DNA reads as TGTGCCAGCAGCCAGGGACAGAGCACAGATACGCAGTATTTT. It yields the protein CASSQGQSTDTQYF.